Below, 26 T cell receptor beta chains from the same sample are listed, as sequenced in a study of blood T cell repertoires in COVID-19. Some clones are missing from TCRdb's copy, which holds only in-frame ones; the method was immunoSEQ multiplex PCR. The sample holds around 120,000 clones, about 79% seen once. The sample taken for sequencing was peripheral blood. Receptor source: a man in his 70s with acute or convalescent COVID-19.

The V call is TRBV7-2, the J call TRBJ1-4; possible D gene TRBD1, 6 bases. V lost 8 bases to trimming and J lost 4 bases, with 14 bases between them. There are 14 residues in the CDR3. From germline, CDR1 is SGHTA and CDR2 FQGNSA. CDR3 residues: CASGRQAVNEKLFF. In DNA form, the CDR3 reads TGTGCCAGCGGACGACAGGCTGTTAATGAAAAACTGTTTTTT.

Concerning this clone itself: Other DNA sequences in the same sample also yield this CDR3. The chain combines TRBV5-1 with TRBJ1-1; tentatively, D is TRBD1 (6 bases). Germline values: CDR1 SGHRS, CDR2 YFSETQ. The CDR3 sequence is 14 residues long. Between the trimmed V and J ends, which lost 4 bases and 1 base, there was a span of 11 bases. Here the CDR3 reads CASSKGQGNTEAFF. CDR3 nucleotide sequence: TGCGCCAGCAGCAAGGGACAAGGGAACACTGAAGCTTTCTTT.

With respect to this clone: Different DNA sequences within this sample yield the same CDR3. The chain employs TRBV3-1 (or the pseudogene TRBV3-2) and TRBJ1-2; tentatively, D is TRBD1 (6 bases). Germline CDR1 and CDR2: LGHDT and YNNKEL (reference sequence). This CDR3 is 14 amino acids long. V dropped 0 bases and J dropped 8 bases, with 13 bases sitting between them. CDR3 DNA: TGTGCCAGCAGCCAAGACAGGGGCAGAGGGGGCTACACCTTC. It codes for CASSQDRGRGGYTF.

V usage is TRBV5-1 and J usage is TRBJ2-1; D might be TRBD1 (5 bases). Germline loops: CDR1 SGHRS, CDR2 YFSETQ. The V and J ends lost 2 bases and 8 bases respectively, with 11 bases between them. This CDR3 spans 13 amino acids. CDR3 DNA sequence: TGCGCCAGCAGCTTATCCAGGGCATATGAGCAGTTCTTC. This sequence encodes CASSLSRAYEQFF. Drawing the rest from reference TRBV5-1 and TRBJ2-1, the complete variable domain is KAGVTQTPRYLIKTRGQQVTLSCSPISGHRSVSWYQQTPGQGLQFLFEYFSETQRNKGNFPGRFSGRQFSNSRSEMNVSTLELGDSALYLCASSLSRAYEQFFGPGTRLTVL.

CDR3 coding DNA: TGTGCCAGTAGTTCGGGACAGGGGGTCTATGGCTACACCTTC. This translates into CASSSGQGVYGYTF. V usage is TRBV19 and J usage is TRBJ1-2, with TRBD1 matching over 11 bases. The V segment lost 5 bases and the J segment 4 bases; nucleotides outside the gene matches: 3. Germline CDR1 is LNHDA and CDR2 is SQIVND (reference sequence). This CDR3 comprises 14 residues.

This clone turned up a few times. This chain joins TRBV4-1 and TRBJ1-6, with 9 bases that match TRBD1. Germline V lookup: CDR1 MGHRA, CDR2 YSYEKL. CDR3 length: 16 residues. Trimming removed 1 base from V and 9 bases from J; junction bases left unmatched: 7. CDR3 residues: CASSQAPGQGGSPLHF. CDR3 DNA: TGCGCCAGCAGCCAAGCACCGGGACAGGGCGGTTCACCCCTCCACTTT.

The rearrangement uses TRBV5-1 and TRBJ1-1; TRBD1 is a possible D gene (5 bases). Germline V lookup: CDR1 SGHRS, CDR2 YFSETQ. The CDR3 is 14 amino acids. Trimming pared 0 bases from V and 6 bases from J, leaving 12 bases between. The CDR3 loop reads CASSLVPTEAEAFF. Here the CDR3 DNA reads TGCGCCAGCAGCTTGGTTCCGACAGAGGCTGAAGCTTTCTTT.

This chain connects TRBV5-8 to TRBJ2-7; TRBD2 aligns across 9 bases. This CDR3 region has 15 residues. Trimming at V came to 0 bases and at J to 4 bases, leaving 5 bases not matched to a gene. Germline V CDR1 and CDR2: SGHTS, YDEGEE. In DNA form, the CDR3 reads TGTGCCAGCAGCTTGGCTAGCGGGGAGTTATACGAGCAGTACTTC. Protein sequence: CASSLASGELYEQYF.

The chain links TRBV5-5 to TRBJ2-7, with TRBD2 as a possible D gene (6 bases). Germline CDR1 and CDR2: SGHKS and YYEKEE (reference sequence). The CDR3 has 15 residues. V shed 4 bases and J shed 1 base, with 15 bases lying between them. The CDR3 DNA is TGTGCCAGCAGCCTTACGCTTCGGGAGTCCTACGAGCAGTACTTC. Protein: CASSLTLRESYEQYF.

Only a few counts were recorded for this clone. The chain combines TRBV24-1 with TRBJ2-3; TRBD2 aligns across 12 bases. Germline V gives CDR1 KGHDR, CDR2 SFDVKD. The J segment lost 3 bases and the V segment lost 5 bases, leaving 11 bases of the junction unmatched. The CDR3 extends over 18 amino acids. This CDR3 reads CATSAGRTSGEGTDTQYF. As DNA, the CDR3 is TGTGCCACCAGTGCCGGAAGGACTAGCGGGGAGGGGACAGATACGCAGTATTTT.

The chain recombines TRBV30 with TRBJ1-6, with D maybe TRBD1 (6 bases). The CDR3 loop spans 14 amino acids. Trimming pared 0 bases from V and 7 bases from J, leaving 10 bases between. The germline CDR1 and CDR2 sequences are GTSNPN and SVGIG (reference sequence). CDR3 loop: CAWSVRGGNSPLHF. CDR3 nucleotides: TGTGCCTGGAGTGTCCGGGGGGGCAATTCACCCCTCCACTTT. Drawing the rest from reference TRBV30 and TRBJ1-6, the complete variable domain is SQTIHQWPATLVQPVGSPLSLECTVEGTSNPNLYWYRQAAGRGLQLLFYSVGIGQISSEVPQNLSASRPQDRQFILSSKKLLLSDSGFYLCAWSVRGGNSPLHFGNGTRLTVT.

This clone was recorded once. The CDR3 sequence: CASSLADRGNTEAFF. The CDR3 bases are TGTGCCAGCAGCTTAGCTGATCGGGGGAACACTGAAGCTTTCTTT. The J gene is TRBJ1-1, the V gene TRBV5-4; no reliable D call. Germline-derived CDR1 and CDR2 are SGHNT and YYREEE (reference sequence). The CDR3 spans 15 residues. V lost 2 bases and J 1 base, leaving 12 bases between the germline ends.

The gene calls are TRBV6-5 and TRBJ1-4; 7 bases are a match to TRBD1. The ends lost 4 bases at V and 5 bases at J; junction bases unmatched: 7. CDR3 size: 15 residues. Germline assignment: CDR1 MNHEY and CDR2 SVGAGI. As DNA, the CDR3 is TGTGCCAGCAGTTCCGGACAGGCCTTCAATGAAAAACTGTTTTTT. Amino acids: CASSSGQAFNEKLFF.

CDR3 coding DNA: TGCGCCAGCAGTGAGATCCCCGGGACAGGGGGCCCCTACGAGCAGTACTTC. Its protein product is CASSEIPGTGGPYEQYF. This rearrangement joins TRBV10-2 to TRBJ2-7; 12 bases match TRBD1. The V and J ends lost 2 bases and 2 bases, in that order; junction bases with no gene match: 7. Per the germline V gene, CDR1 is WSHSY and CDR2 is SAAADI. The CDR3 runs to 17 residues.

The rearrangement joins TRBV19 to TRBJ1-3; D is undetermined. Trimming took 3 bases from V and 0 from J, leaving 12 bases between them. The CDR3 is 16 residues long. Germline loops: CDR1 LNHDA, CDR2 SQIVND (reference sequence). In DNA form, the CDR3 reads TGTGCCAGTAGTATTGGGCAGACCTACTCTGGAAACACCATATATTTT. Residues: CASSIGQTYSGNTIYF.

V usage is TRBV6-2 or TRBV6-3 and J usage is TRBJ1-5; D perhaps matches TRBD1 (5 bases). The CDR3 covers 14 residues. CDR1 is MNHEY, CDR2 SVGEGT, per germline. The V end lost 2 bases, the J end lost 5 bases, and 10 bases lay between the germline ends. CDR3 protein: CASSYPGGDQPQHF. The CDR3 DNA reads TGTGCCAGCAGTTACCCCGGGGGGGATCAGCCCCAGCATTTT.

V and J are TRBV5-1 and TRBJ2-7; a weak D match, TRBD1 (5 bases). V was shortened by 0 bases and J by 2 bases, with 12 bases between the two germline ends. Germline V lookup: CDR1 SGHRS, CDR2 YFSETQ. The CDR3 consists of 15 residues. In DNA, the CDR3 is TGCGCCAGCAGCTTGGAAGGGGCGCTAACCTACGAGCAGTACTTC. Protein sequence: CASSLEGALTYEQYF.

The rearrangement links TRBV12-3 or TRBV12-4 to TRBJ1-3, with a weak D call TRBD1 (6 bases). CDR3 length: 12 residues. Between the trimmed V and J ends, which lost 8 bases and 4 bases, there was a span of 9 bases. The CDR3 DNA follows: TGTGCCAGCTCTACAGGGGGAAACACCATATATTTT. This codes for CASSTGGNTIYF.

This clone was seen a single time. The chain joins TRBV6-4 to TRBJ2-5; 10 nucleotides match TRBD1. The CDR3 runs 15 residues. The V segment lost 7 bases and the J segment 5 bases; nucleotides outside the gene matches: 10. The germline gives CDR1 MRHNA, CDR2 SNTAGT. The CDR3: CASTLTGGFGETQYF. CDR3 in DNA: TGTGCCAGCACCCTGACAGGGGGCTTCGGGGAGACCCAGTACTTC.

The genes are TRBV12-3 or TRBV12-4 and TRBJ1-2; no definite D call. There are 12 residues in the CDR3. V lost 7 bases and J lost 5, with 11 bases in between. The CDR3 region is CASTLGQYGYTF. CDR3 nucleotides: TGTGCCAGCACCCTTGGCCAATATGGCTACACCTTC.

The chain is built from TRBV9 and TRBJ1-1; no clear D. V was trimmed by 2 bases and J by 2 bases, leaving 10 bases between them. The CDR3 totals 14 residues. Per germline, CDR1 SGDLS and CDR2 YYNGEE. The DNA for the CDR3 is TGTGCCAGCAGCGTGGCGGGCGGAAACACTGAAGCTTTCTTT. The encoded protein is CASSVAGGNTEAFF.

The J gene is TRBJ1-4, the V gene TRBV5-1; D gene uncertain. Per the germline V gene, CDR1 is SGHRS and CDR2 is YFSETQ. V dropped 1 base and J dropped 4 bases, with 5 bases sitting between them. The CDR3 has 13 amino acids. The CDR3 here is CASSLFVNEKLFF. In nucleotides, the CDR3 is TGCGCCAGCAGCTTGTTCGTTAATGAAAAACTGTTTTTT.

This chain links TRBV5-4 with TRBJ2-3; TRBD2 matches 13 bases. The CDR3 sequence is 16 residues long. The germline CDR1 and CDR2 sequences are SGHNT and YYREEE (reference sequence). The V segment lost 2 bases and the J segment 2 bases; nucleotides outside the gene matches: 2. The CDR3 DNA reads as TGTGCCAGCAGCTTTGGACTAGCGGGGGACACAGATACGCAGTATTTT. Protein: CASSFGLAGDTDTQYF.

CDR3 DNA: TGCGCCAGCACCAACAAAAGGGTCGCAGGGGGGAATTCACCCCTCCACTTT. It codes for CASTNKRVAGGNSPLHF. V and J are TRBV23-1 and TRBJ1-6; 7 positions match TRBD1. TRBV23-1 is treated as an ORF (open reading frame) with a function not yet certain. The length of the CDR3 is 17 residues. V lost 7 bases, J lost 7 bases, and 16 bases stayed unmatched.

The V gene is TRBV6-1, the J gene TRBJ1-2; TRBD1 matches 8 bases. Germline V gene sequence: CDR1 MNHNS, CDR2 SASEGT. This CDR3 spans 15 amino acids. V lost 3 bases and J lost 6; bases outside the gene matches: 9. The CDR3 region is CASSDGGRGRDGYTF. The DNA for the CDR3 is TGTGCCAGCAGTGACGGGGGCAGGGGGCGAGATGGCTACACCTTC.

The gene calls are TRBV4-1 and TRBJ2-5; D may be TRBD2 (7 bases). CDR1 and CDR2 from the germline V gene are MGHRA and YSYEKL. With 1 base removed from V and 1 base from J, the gap between germline ends came to 13 bases. The CDR3 loop spans 16 amino acids. DNA of the CDR3: TGCGCCAGCAGCCAAGGGGGGGGCCCTATCCAAGAGACCCAGTACTTC. As protein: CASSQGGGPIQETQYF.